This T cell receptor (beta chain) was identified in a study of early T cells in non-severe SARS-CoV-2 infection. Individual cDNA molecules received unique molecular identifiers during library preparation. TCRdb re-called the 5' RACE reads through MiXCR, storing one row per CDR3 protein. Among 45,000 or so distinct CDR3 sequences listed, approximately 22% were seen once. The V end was cut by 5 bases, the J end by 4 bases, with 17 bases between. The germline gives CDR1 SGHTA, CDR2 FQGNSA. This CDR3 spans 15 amino acids. Here the sequenced sample was whole blood, taken at baseline. The chain employs TRBV7-2 and TRBJ1-2; D not certain. The TCR comes from an adult who was a healthcare worker with PCR-confirmed SARS-CoV-2 infection or an uninfected control (not recorded which). CDR3 DNA: TGTGCCAGCAGCCCTCGGGCCCGGAACAGCTATGGCTACACCTTC. Amino acids: CASSPRARNSYGYTF.